This TCR beta chain originates from a study of shared clonotypes between healthy human individuals. The CDR3 runs to 15 residues. After removal of 0 bases from V and 9 bases from J, the junction contained 8 bases not matched to a gene. Per germline, CDR1 SGHNT and CDR2 YYREEE (reference sequence). Running of the assay took place at deep level. Several immunoSEQ 96-well plates shared each subset's DNA, each plate a replicate. Ten immunoSEQ deep assay plates were used to sequence the DNA of unsorted PBMCs. Sequenced by immunoSEQ multiplex PCR; TCRdb stores in-frame clones only, minus some. Among fewer than 650,000 clones, approximately 80% were seen once, and the ten largest hold 10% to 15%.

The chain is built from TRBV5-4 and TRBJ2-1; 8 positions agree with TRBD2. The sequence derives from a woman aged 40 to 50 in good health. Some clones in this sample may be carry-over from other donors' samples. The specimen sequenced was PBMCs. In nucleotides, the CDR3 is TGTGCCAGCAGCTTGGTACCGGGAGGGCAGGTTGAGCAGTTCTTC. Protein sequence: CASSLVPGGQVEQFF.